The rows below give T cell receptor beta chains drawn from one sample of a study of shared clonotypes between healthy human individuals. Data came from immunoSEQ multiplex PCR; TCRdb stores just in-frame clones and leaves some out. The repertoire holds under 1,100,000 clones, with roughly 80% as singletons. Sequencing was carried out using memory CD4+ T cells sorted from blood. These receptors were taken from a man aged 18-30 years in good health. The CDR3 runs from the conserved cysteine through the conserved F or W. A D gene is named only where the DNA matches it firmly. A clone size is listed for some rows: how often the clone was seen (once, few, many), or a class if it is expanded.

DNA: TGTGCTAGTGGTCTACGGGACGAGCAGTTCTTC
CDR3: CASGLRDEQFF
J: TRBJ2-1
size: -
V: TRBV12-5
D: -

DNA: TGTGCCAGCAGCTTAGCTAGCGGGGGTTCAGATACGCAGTATTTT
CDR3: CASSLASGGSDTQYF
J: TRBJ2-3
size: -
V: TRBV7-3
D: TRBD2

DNA: TGTGCCAGCAGCTTGAACTACTATAACTATGGCTACACCTTC
CDR3: CASSLNYYNYGYTF
J: TRBJ1-2
size: -
V: TRBV5-6
D: -

DNA: TGCGCCAGCAGTCAGGGGACGAACACTGAAGCTTTCTTT
CDR3: CASSQGTNTEAFF
J: TRBJ1-1
size: -
V: TRBV5-1
D: -

DNA: TGTGCCAGCACCCTCCAGGGGCGCGACGAGCAGTACTTC
CDR3: CASTLQGRDEQYF
J: TRBJ2-7
size: few
V: TRBV7-9
D: -

DNA: TGCGCCAGCAGCCAAGAGTCCCCGGGCCCCTACGAGCAGTACTTC
CDR3: CASSQESPGPYEQYF
J: TRBJ2-7
size: -
V: TRBV4-3
D: -

DNA: TGTGCCAGCAGCGGGGACAGAGAGACCCAGTACTTC
CDR3: CASSGDRETQYF
J: TRBJ2-5
size: -
V: TRBV5-4
D: TRBD1

DNA: TGCAGTGCTGGGAGGGGCGGGGAGCTGTTTTTT
CDR3: CSAGRGGELFF
J: TRBJ2-2
size: -
V: TRBV20-1
D: TRBD2

DNA: TGCAGCACAAGTAGCGGGAGGGCCTACGAGCAGTACTTC
CDR3: CSTSSGRAYEQYF
J: TRBJ2-7
size: -
V: TRBV29-1
D: TRBD2

DNA: TGTGCCAGCAGTTACTCGGTCGTTTCCGGGGAGCTGTTTTTT
CDR3: CASSYSVVSGELFF
J: TRBJ2-2
size: few
V: TRBV6-5
D: -

DNA: TGTGCCAGCTGGGAGGGGAGTGTCACAGATACGCAGTATTTT
CDR3: CASWEGSVTDTQYF
J: TRBJ2-3
size: -
V: TRBV6-1
D: TRBD2

DNA: TGCGCCAGCAGGAGGGGACTAGCGGGGGGGACCCAAGAGACCCAGTACTTC
CDR3: CASRRGLAGGTQETQYF
J: TRBJ2-5
size: -
V: TRBV5-1
D: TRBD2

DNA: TGCGCCAGCAGCTTGGGGGACAGGGGCAATCAGCCCCAGCATTTT
CDR3: CASSLGDRGNQPQHF
J: TRBJ1-5
size: -
V: TRBV5-1
D: TRBD1

DNA: TGTGCCAGCAGCTTAGTAACCCGGGGCTCGTTAGGTGAGCAGTTCTTC
CDR3: CASSLVTRGSLGEQFF
J: TRBJ2-1
size: -
V: TRBV11-3
D: -

DNA: TGTGCCAGCAGTTTATCGGACAGCCCCTCCTATAATTCACCCCTCCACTTT
CDR3: CASSLSDSPSYNSPLHF
J: TRBJ1-6
size: few
V: TRBV27
D: -

DNA: TGTGCCAGCTCGCACCAAGAGACCCAGTACTTC
CDR3: CASSHQETQYF
J: TRBJ2-5
size: -
V: TRBV18
D: -

DNA: TGCGCCAGCAGCCTTCCTGGGGCCAACGTCCTGACTTTC
CDR3: CASSLPGANVLTF
J: TRBJ2-6
size: -
V: TRBV5-1
D: -

DNA: TGTGCCAGCAGCGCAACAGGGTGGGACACTGAAGCTTTCTTT
CDR3: CASSATGWDTEAFF
J: TRBJ1-1
size: -
V: TRBV14
D: -

DNA: TGTGCCAGCAGCTTACAGGCCTACGAGCAGTACTTC
CDR3: CASSLQAYEQYF
J: TRBJ2-7
size: -
V: TRBV7-9
D: -

DNA: TGTGCCAGTAGTATAGGCCCGGGACAGCCCTACAATGAGCAGTTCTTC
CDR3: CASSIGPGQPYNEQFF
J: TRBJ2-1
size: once
V: TRBV19
D: TRBD1

DNA: TGTGCCACCAGCAGAGATGACAGGGCCGGGGAGCTGTTTTTT
CDR3: CATSRDDRAGELFF
J: TRBJ2-2
size: -
V: TRBV15
D: TRBD1

DNA: TGTGCCAGCAGTTACTCCCCGAGGGGACACGAGCAGTACTTC
CDR3: CASSYSPRGHEQYF
J: TRBJ2-7
size: few
V: TRBV6-5
D: -

DNA: TGTGCCATCAAACAAGGAGGGCTTTCTGCGGGCGGGGAGCTGTTTTTT
CDR3: CAIKQGGLSAGGELFF
J: TRBJ2-2
size: few
V: TRBV10-3
D: -

DNA: TGTGCCAGCAGCTTATCCGACAAAGGGAACACTGAAGCTTTCTTT
CDR3: CASSLSDKGNTEAFF
J: TRBJ1-1
size: -
V: TRBV11-2
D: -

DNA: TGTGCCAGCAGTGAGTACAGGGTTGACTACGAGCAGTACTTC
CDR3: CASSEYRVDYEQYF
J: TRBJ2-7
size: -
V: TRBV2
D: -

DNA: TGCGCCAGCAGCTTCGGACTAGCGGGAGGGCCGGGGGGAGATACGCAGTATTTT
CDR3: CASSFGLAGGPGGDTQYF
J: TRBJ2-3
size: -
V: TRBV5-1
D: TRBD2

DNA: TGTGCCAGCAGTGTACCGGGAGCATCAGATACGCAGTATTTT
CDR3: CASSVPGASDTQYF
J: TRBJ2-3
size: -
V: TRBV25-1
D: -

DNA: TGCGCCAGCAGCCAAGGTCCGGTTCCTCTAGCGGGTTTAAGCTCCTACGAGCAGTACTTC
CDR3: CASSQGPVPLAGLSSYEQYF
J: TRBJ2-7
size: -
V: TRBV4-1
D: TRBD2

DNA: TGTGCCAGCTCACGACAGGGGGCCGTTACAGATACGCAGTATTTT
CDR3: CASSRQGAVTDTQYF
J: TRBJ2-3
size: -
V: TRBV18
D: TRBD1

DNA: TGTGCCAGCAGGCGGTTGGGGGGGAGGCAAGAGACCCAGTACTTC
CDR3: CASRRLGGRQETQYF
J: TRBJ2-5
size: -
V: TRBV27
D: TRBD2

DNA: TGTGCCAGCTCACCTGGACTAGCGGGGGCGGGAGAGCAGTTCTTC
CDR3: CASSPGLAGAGEQFF
J: TRBJ2-1
size: -
V: TRBV18
D: TRBD2

DNA: TGTGCCAGCAGTGCGGGACAGGGGATTGAAGCTTTCTTT
CDR3: CASSAGQGIEAFF
J: TRBJ1-1
size: -
V: TRBV6-5
D: TRBD1

DNA: TGCGCCAGCAGCCAAAGGGACAGGGGGGGCTCTGGGGCCAACGTCCTGACTTTC
CDR3: CASSQRDRGGSGANVLTF
J: TRBJ2-6
size: -
V: TRBV4-3
D: TRBD1

DNA: TGTGCCAGTAGTATTGGGGGAGTCAACTATGGCTACACCTTC
CDR3: CASSIGGVNYGYTF
J: TRBJ1-2
size: few
V: TRBV19
D: -

DNA: TGTGCCAGCAGTGAGTTGACGAACACCGGGGAGCTGTTTTTT
CDR3: CASSELTNTGELFF
J: TRBJ2-2
size: -
V: TRBV2
D: -

DNA: TGCGCCAGCAGCTTGGAAATATCGCGGACAGGGGGCGGGGATGGCTACACCTTC
CDR3: CASSLEISRTGGGDGYTF
J: TRBJ1-2
size: -
V: TRBV5-1
D: TRBD1

DNA: TGTGCCAGCAGCTTAGAACAGGGTCGAGGGACTGAAGCTTTCTTT
CDR3: CASSLEQGRGTEAFF
J: TRBJ1-1
size: few
V: TRBV7-2
D: -

DNA: TGTGCCAGTAGTATAGGAGGACGGCCCCAAGAGACCCAGTACTTC
CDR3: CASSIGGRPQETQYF
J: TRBJ2-5
size: -
V: TRBV19
D: -

DNA: TGCAGCGTTGTCGACAGGGGCAGCTATGGCTACACCTTC
CDR3: CSVVDRGSYGYTF
J: TRBJ1-2
size: -
V: TRBV29-1
D: TRBD1

DNA: TGTGCTAGTGGCTTAGGATCCCTCGAGCAGTACTTC
CDR3: CASGLGSLEQYF
J: TRBJ2-7
size: -
V: TRBV12-5
D: -

DNA: TGTGCCAGCAGTTTCACCCAGGGAGGCAATCAGCCCCAGCATTTT
CDR3: CASSFTQGGNQPQHF
J: TRBJ1-5
size: -
V: TRBV28
D: -

DNA: TGTGCCAGCAAGTGGCAGGACCTCACCTACGAGCAGTACTTC
CDR3: CASKWQDLTYEQYF
J: TRBJ2-7
size: -
V: TRBV6-1
D: -

DNA: TGTGCCAGCAGCAATTCTGGGGGGCCCTACGAGCAGTACTTC
CDR3: CASSNSGGPYEQYF
J: TRBJ2-7
size: -
V: TRBV5-6
D: -

DNA: TGTGCCTGGAGTGGCAGGAAGAACACTGAAGCTTTCTTT
CDR3: CAWSGRKNTEAFF
J: TRBJ1-1
size: few
V: TRBV30
D: -

DNA: TGTGCCAGCAGTTCCCCCGGGACGGGCCGAGGAGAGCAGTACTTC
CDR3: CASSSPGTGRGEQYF
J: TRBJ2-7
size: -
V: TRBV28
D: -

DNA: TGTGCCATCGGCCCCTGGGGACTAGCGGGAGAAGAGACCCAGTACTTC
CDR3: CAIGPWGLAGEETQYF
J: TRBJ2-5
size: -
V: TRBV6-4
D: TRBD2

DNA: TGCGCCAGCAGTGACGGGTTTGACAGGAGCTCACCCCTCCACTTT
CDR3: CASSDGFDRSSPLHF
J: TRBJ1-6
size: -
V: TRBV10-1
D: -

DNA: TGTGCCAGCAGCAGGGTTAAGAGTCAGCCCCAGCATTTT
CDR3: CASSRVKSQPQHF
J: TRBJ1-5
size: few
V: TRBV6-5
D: -

DNA: TGTGCCAGCAGTTACTCGACTAGCAATCAGCCCCAGCATTTT
CDR3: CASSYSTSNQPQHF
J: TRBJ1-5
size: -
V: TRBV6-5
D: -

DNA: TGTGCCAGCAGCCCTGTGTGGGGGAGGAACACTGAAGCTTTCTTT
CDR3: CASSPVWGRNTEAFF
J: TRBJ1-1
size: few
V: TRBV14
D: -

DNA: TGTGCCAGCAGCCCACAGGGGTTAGGGCTCTCTGGGGCCAACGTCCTGACTTTC
CDR3: CASSPQGLGLSGANVLTF
J: TRBJ2-6
size: once
V: TRBV28
D: TRBD1

DNA: TGTGCCTGGAGTCTCGGGACCCCGGTTTATGGCTACACCTTC
CDR3: CAWSLGTPVYGYTF
J: TRBJ1-2
size: -
V: TRBV30
D: -

DNA: TGTGCCAGCAGCTTGTCGACAGGCGCTGGCGAGCAGTACTTC
CDR3: CASSLSTGAGEQYF
J: TRBJ2-7
size: -
V: TRBV7-2
D: -

DNA: TGTGCCAGTAGTCGGGACAGTCTCGGGCCCCAGCATTTT
CDR3: CASSRDSLGPQHF
J: TRBJ1-5
size: -
V: TRBV19
D: TRBD1

DNA: TGTGCCAGCAGCTTAGACAGGTTTTCCTACGAGCAGTACTTC
CDR3: CASSLDRFSYEQYF
J: TRBJ2-7
size: -
V: TRBV11-2
D: -

DNA: TGCGCCAGCAGCCAAGAGGCGGGGCCCTATGGCTACACCTTC
CDR3: CASSQEAGPYGYTF
J: TRBJ1-2
size: -
V: TRBV5-4
D: -

DNA: TGTGCCAGCAGCCCCCAAACCTCTAACTATGGCTACACCTTC
CDR3: CASSPQTSNYGYTF
J: TRBJ1-2
size: -
V: TRBV9
D: -

DNA: TGTGCCAGCAGGGCCGGGGGGCTGAACACTGAAGCTTTCTTT
CDR3: CASRAGGLNTEAFF
J: TRBJ1-1
size: few
V: TRBV27
D: -

DNA: TGTGCCAGCAGTTACAGGGGATCAAGCGAGCAGTACTTC
CDR3: CASSYRGSSEQYF
J: TRBJ2-7
size: -
V: TRBV5-6
D: TRBD1